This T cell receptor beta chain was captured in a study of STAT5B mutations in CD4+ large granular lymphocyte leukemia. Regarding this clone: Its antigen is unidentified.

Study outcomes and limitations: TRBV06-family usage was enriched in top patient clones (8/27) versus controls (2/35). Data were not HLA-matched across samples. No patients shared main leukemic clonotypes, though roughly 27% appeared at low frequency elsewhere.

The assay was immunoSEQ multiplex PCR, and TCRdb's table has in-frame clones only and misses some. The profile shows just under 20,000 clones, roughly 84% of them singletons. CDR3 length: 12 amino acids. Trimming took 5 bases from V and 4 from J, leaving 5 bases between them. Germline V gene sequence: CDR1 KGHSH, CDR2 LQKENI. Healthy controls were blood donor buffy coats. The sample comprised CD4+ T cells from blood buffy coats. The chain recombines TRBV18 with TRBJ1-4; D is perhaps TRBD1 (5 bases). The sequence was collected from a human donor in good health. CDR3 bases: TGTGCCAGCTCAGACAGTAATGAAAAACTGTTTTTT. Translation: CASSDSNEKLFF.